What follows is one TCR beta chain and its context. Sequencing was performed with immunoSEQ multiplex PCR; in TCRdb, only in-frame clones are kept and a portion is missing. The sample consists of around 420,000 clones, 88% of them appearing once. This CDR3 spans 14 amino acids. Germline values: CDR1 SGHDT, CDR2 YYEEEE. With V trimmed by 4 bases and J by 6 bases, 10 bases remained unmatched. The sample originates from a study of blood T cell repertoires in COVID-19. The chain couples TRBV5-6 to TRBJ2-7; 7 nucleotides match TRBD2. Sample: PBMCs or T cells enriched from blood (not recorded which). The sequence was collected from a woman in her forties with acute COVID-19. The CDR3 protein is CASSPSGGIGEQYF. In nucleotides, the CDR3 is TGTGCCAGCAGCCCTTCGGGGGGAATCGGCGAGCAGTACTTC.